This TCR beta chain was obtained from a study of CD8 T cells in ankylosing spondylitis. This clonotype was seen ten or more times. CDR1 and CDR2 (germline): SGDLS, YYNGEE. The CDR3 has 15 residues. With V trimmed by 4 bases and J by 2 bases, 3 bases remained unmatched. TCRdb re-analysed the 5' RACE reads in MiXCR, keeping a single row per CDR3 protein. The top ten hold approximately 4% of the sample, which has about 39,000 distinct CDR3 sequences, over 3.5% seen once. This sequence was found in a female donor with ankylosing spondylitis or in good health (not recorded which). This chain connects TRBV9 to TRBJ2-6, with TRBD1 matching 7 bases. Sequencing was performed on blood, either unsorted or a sorted T cell fraction (not recorded which). The CDR3, as DNA: TGTGCCAGCAGCCCCCAGGGGGCTGGGGCCAACGTCCTGACTTTC. It yields the protein CASSPQGAGANVLTF.